This T cell receptor beta chain derives from a study of T cell responses to AZD1222 COVID-19 vaccine. Findings of the study overall: A mostly white British donor set with more females was recruited, and clonal diversity was possibly underestimated.

With regard to this clone: What it binds is unknown.

Repertoires were generated with immunoSEQ multiplex PCR, while TCRdb's copy carries only in-frame clones and drops some. The table has 15,000 to 20,000 clones, roughly 89% seen once; the top ten hold over 8%. Trimming pared 3 bases from V and 0 bases from J, leaving 17 bases between. The CDR3 runs to 17 residues. The germline V gene encodes CDR1 KGHSH and CDR2 LQKENI. The chain employs TRBV18 and TRBJ1-1, with a tentative D call TRBD1 (6 bases). The TCR sequence derives from an adult who received the AZD1222 COVID-19 vaccine. This material consisted of peripheral blood, taken 28 days after the second AZD1222 dose. CDR3 region: CASSPRPLGHLNTEAFF. In DNA, the CDR3 is TGTGCCAGCTCACCGCGCCCCTTGGGACACCTGAACACTGAAGCTTTCTTT.